This T cell receptor beta chain was identified in a study of CD8 T cells in Susac syndrome. An amount of RNA that ranged from roughly 0.5 to 1 ug was reverse transcribed with random hexamers. TCRdb analysed the immunoSEQ multiplex PCR reads with MiXCR anew, one entry per CDR3 protein. The table has 250,000 or so distinct CDR3 sequences, over 85% seen once. Trimming removed 0 bases from V and 6 bases from J, with 9 bases in between. CDR1 is DFQATT and CDR2 is SNEGSKA in the germline V gene (reference sequence). The CDR3 totals 13 residues. Multiple sclerosis controls were treatment-naive patients with stable or active relapsing-remitting disease.

This receptor was taken from a human donor with multiple sclerosis. The sample consisted of CD4+ T cells from PBMCs. The chain uses TRBV20-1 and TRBJ1-5, with D perhaps matching TRBD1 (5 bases). The CDR3 here is CSARDEGSQPQHF. In DNA, the CDR3 is TGCAGTGCTAGAGATGAGGGGTCTCAGCCCCAGCATTTT.